The 15 T cell receptor beta chains reported below all come from one sample, sequenced in a study of beta chain features in type 1 diabetes. Study-wide results and limits: All four CD4+ subsets from Type 1 diabetes patients carried moderately but significantly shorter TCRB CDR3s.

Their antigens remain unidentified. Isolated RNA was reverse transcribed in full, so expressed TCRB transcripts were sequenced. Some clones are missing from TCRdb's copy, which holds only in-frame ones; the method was immunoSEQ multiplex PCR. The table includes a few hundred thousand clones, about 13% detected once. The sample comprised naive CD4+ T cells from blood. The receptor set was obtained from a woman between 18 and 30 years old with type 1 diabetes.

This clone has a handful of counts. J is TRBJ2-3 and V is TRBV30, with unresolved D. Looked up from germline, CDR1 is GTSNPN and CDR2 is SVGIG (reference sequence). V was pared by 3 bases and J by 6 bases, with 16 bases between. The CDR3 has 14 amino acids. The CDR3 DNA sequence: TGTGCCTGGAGCGCCTACTTGAGCATCGATACGCAGTATTTT. It is translated as CAWSAYLSIDTQYF.

This chain uses TRBV6-5 with TRBJ2-1; the D is unclear. The CDR3 is 13 residues long. Trimming pared 9 bases from V and 5 bases from J, leaving 14 bases between. The V gene's germline CDR1 is MNHEY and CDR2 SVGAGI. CDR3 DNA sequence: TGTGCCAGTGTAAGTCGACTGGACAATGAGCAGTTCTTC. This codes for CASVSRLDNEQFF.

This clone was detected a few times. V is TRBV6-6 and J is TRBJ2-7; D is possibly TRBD2 (6 bases). Germline-derived CDR1 and CDR2 are MNHNY and SVGAGI (reference sequence). The length of the CDR3 is 16 residues. The ends were cut back, 2 bases at V and 0 bases at J, with 14 bases in the middle. This CDR3 is CASSYGAGSSSYEQYF. CDR3 DNA sequence: TGTGCCAGCAGTTACGGGGCGGGATCGAGCTCCTACGAGCAGTACTTC.

Turning to this clone: Other DNA sequences in this specimen translate into the identical CDR3. The rearrangement joins TRBV5-1 to TRBJ2-3; 8 nucleotides line up with TRBD2. V gave up 3 bases and J gave up 1 base; unmatched junction bases: 4. CDR1 and CDR2 from the germline V gene are SGHRS and YFSETQ. The CDR3 sequence is 15 residues long. CDR3 sequence (DNA): TGCGCCAGCAGCTCCGGGACTAGGGGCACAGATACGCAGTATTTT. Encoded protein: CASSSGTRGTDTQYF.

This clone was seen only a few times. The chain uses TRBV30 and TRBJ1-1, with 7 positions matching TRBD1. The CDR3 sequence is 12 residues long. CDR1 and CDR2 (germline): GTSNPN, SVGIG (reference sequence). Trimming cost V 7 bases and J 8 bases; bases outside gene matches: 10. CDR3 in DNA: TGTGCCTCCCAACAGGGGACACTGGAAGCTTTCTTT. It specifies CASQQGTLEAFF.

The V call is TRBV18, the J call TRBJ2-7; D is unresolved. The V gene's germline CDR1 is KGHSH and CDR2 LQKENI. The CDR3 extends over 14 amino acids. The V end lost 0 bases, the J end lost 2 bases, and 8 bases lay between the germline ends. CDR3 in amino acids: CASSPPPGPYEQYF. Here the CDR3 DNA reads TGTGCCAGCTCACCACCACCCGGTCCCTACGAGCAGTACTTC.

This clone was detected a few times. V usage is TRBV7-6 and J usage is TRBJ2-5; D not certain. CDR1 and CDR2 (germline): SGHVS, FNYEAQ. The CDR3 sequence is 12 residues long. V was trimmed by 4 bases and J by 3 bases, leaving 6 bases between them. This CDR3 reads CASSSREETQYF. CDR3 bases: TGTGCCAGCAGCTCACGGGAAGAGACCCAGTACTTC.

This clone has more than one count but fewer than ten. V is TRBV11-2 and J is TRBJ1-2; the D is unclear. This CDR3 has 13 residues. Germline CDR1 is SGHAT and CDR2 is FQNNGV. V shed 5 bases and J shed 6 bases, with 13 bases lying between them. The CDR3 reads CASSPGWFDGYTF. CDR3 coding DNA: TGTGCCAGCAGCCCAGGTTGGTTCGATGGCTACACCTTC.

CDR3 amino acids: CASSGNRDTEAFF. CDR3 DNA: TGTGCCAGCTCAGGCAACCGGGACACTGAAGCTTTCTTT. This chain links TRBV18 with TRBJ1-1; no definite D call. V was clipped by 5 bases and J by 3 bases, with 10 bases between them. Germline V CDR1 and CDR2: KGHSH, LQKENI. The CDR3 extends over 13 amino acids.

This clone was seen only a few times. The rearrangement links TRBV30 to TRBJ2-5; TRBD1 aligns across 8 bases. With 4 bases clipped from V and 4 bases from J, the junction kept 11 bases outside the gene matches. The length of the CDR3 is 15 residues. The V gene's germline CDR1 is GTSNPN and CDR2 SVGIG (reference sequence). CDR3 sequence reads: CAWTTFGQGRETQYF. The CDR3 DNA is TGTGCCTGGACCACATTCGGACAGGGACGAGAGACCCAGTACTTC.

The chain employs TRBV28 and TRBJ2-2; 15 nucleotides match TRBD2. Looked up from germline, CDR1 is MDHEN and CDR2 is SYDVKM. CDR3 length: 19 amino acids. J was trimmed by 5 bases and V by 5 bases; bases with no gene match: 12. The CDR3 sequence: CASSPWTSGRAMRTGELFF. The CDR3 nucleotides read TGTGCCAGCAGTCCATGGACTAGCGGGAGGGCCATGAGGACCGGGGAGCTGTTTTTT.

This sequence joins TRBV25-1 and TRBJ2-7; 7 nucleotides agree with TRBD2. Trimming took 4 bases from V and 3 from J; bases not matched to a gene: 6. The CDR3 spans 14 residues. The germline CDR1 and CDR2 sequences are MGHDK and SYGVNS. The CDR3: CASSASGRDYEQYF. The CDR3 DNA sequence: TGTGCCAGCAGTGCATCTGGGAGGGACTACGAGCAGTACTTC.

J is TRBJ2-2 and V is TRBV2; TRBD1 matches at 9 bases. The V segment lost 8 bases and the J segment 3 bases; nucleotides outside the gene matches: 7. Germline CDR1 SNHLY, CDR2 FYNNEI. The CDR3 sequence is 15 residues long. The CDR3 region has the DNA TGTGCCAGCCGTTTCAGGACAGGGGACACCGGGGAGCTGTTTTTT. It yields the protein CASRFRTGDTGELFF.

This clone appeared a few times. The V gene is TRBV6-5, the J gene TRBJ2-7; 8 bases map to TRBD2. V trimming: 6 bases; J trimming: 2 bases; junction bases outside the gene matches: 9. Germline V gene lookup returns CDR1 MNHEY and CDR2 SVGAGI. The CDR3 totals 15 residues. The CDR3 here is CASRTTGTSAYEQYV. The CDR3 coding sequence is TGTGCCAGCAGAACAACCGGGACTAGTGCCTACGAGCAGTACGTC.

This clone was observed a handful of times. V is TRBV5-1 and J is TRBJ2-7, with D possibly TRBD1 on 6 matching bases. The CDR3 is 14 residues long. CDR1 and CDR2 (germline): SGHRS, YFSETQ. V dropped 3 bases and J dropped 12 bases, with 22 bases sitting between them. CDR3: CASSSGASGAVRYV. In DNA, the CDR3 is TGCGCCAGCAGCTCCGGGGCTTCAGGGGCGGTTCGGTACGTC.